The rows below give T cell receptor beta chains drawn from one sample of a study of shared clonotypes between healthy human individuals. The table came from immunoSEQ multiplex PCR; TCRdb's copy has only in-frame clones and leaves some out. Among about 2 million clones listed, 85% to 95% were seen once. Sequenced material: naive CD4+ T cells sorted from blood. The source of these receptors is a man aged 18 to 29 in good health. The CDR3 runs from the conserved cysteine through the conserved F or W. D genes are given only for firm matches. Where a row states a size, it is once, few, many or the class of an expanded clone; other rows omit it.

abundance	j_gene	d_gene	v_gene	CDR3nt	CDR3aa
.	TRBJ2-5	.	TRBV4-2	TGTGCCAGCAGCCAAGAACCAGCGGGGACACAAGAGACCCAGTACTTC	CASSQEPAGTQETQYF
.	TRBJ1-4	.	TRBV25-1	TGTGCCAGCAGTCCGACGGGGAGTGAAAAACTGTTTTTT	CASSPTGSEKLFF
.	TRBJ1-4	.	TRBV28	TGTGCCAGCAGATCCCCTGGGGGGGGTGAAAAACTGTTTTTT	CASRSPGGGEKLFF
.	TRBJ1-4	.	TRBV30	TGTGCCTGGAGTGTGTTTCAGACTAATGAAAAACTGTTTTTT	CAWSVFQTNEKLFF
.	TRBJ2-1	TRBD2	TRBV5-1	TGCGCCAGCAGCTTGCTCTGGACTAGCGCCACCCACAATGAGCAGTTCTTC	CASSLLWTSATHNEQFF
.	TRBJ2-7	.	TRBV2	TGTGCCAGCAGTGAAGCAGCCTACGAGCAGTACTTC	CASSEAAYEQYF
.	TRBJ2-6	TRBD1	TRBV7-9	TGTGCCAGCAGCCCACGGACAGGGAGGCTCTCTGGGGCCAACGTCCTGACTTTC	CASSPRTGRLSGANVLTF
.	TRBJ2-2	.	TRBV7-8	TGTGCCAGCAGCTTAGCTTCCGGGAGTGAGCCCAAAACCGGGGAGCTGTTTTTT	CASSLASGSEPKTGELFF
.	TRBJ1-4	TRBD1	TRBV2	TGTGCCAGCAGCCAACAGGGGGCGCAAGAAAAACTGTTTTTT	CASSQQGAQEKLFF
.	TRBJ2-2	.	TRBV10-2	TGCGCCAGCAGTGATGGCCGTCTTGACACCGGGGAGCTGTTTTTT	CASSDGRLDTGELFF
.	TRBJ1-6	.	TRBV19	TGTGCCAGTAGTACGACAGGACGAGCTGATAATTCACCCCTCCACTTT	CASSTTGRADNSPLHF
.	TRBJ2-7	TRBD1	TRBV28	TGTGCCAGCACCCCGCCGGGACAGATCTACGAGCAGTACTTC	CASTPPGQIYEQYF
once	TRBJ2-7	TRBD2	TRBV7-6	TGTGCCAGCAGCCCCGGGACTAGCGTTGTACACGAGCAGTACTTC	CASSPGTSVVHEQYF
.	TRBJ2-7	TRBD2	TRBV5-1	TGCGCCAGCAGCCATACTAGCGGGGGATGGTACGAGCAGTACTTC	CASSHTSGGWYEQYF
.	TRBJ1-5	TRBD1	TRBV4-2	TGTGCCAGCAGCCAAGCATATCAGGGGGGAGGTCAGCCCCAGCATTTT	CASSQAYQGGGQPQHF
.	TRBJ1-4	TRBD1	TRBV2	TGTGCCAGCAGTGATTCGCTCGGGACAGGGGGTGAAAAACTGTTTTTT	CASSDSLGTGGEKLFF
.	TRBJ2-7	TRBD1	TRBV10-1	TGCGCCAGCACCCTGGACAGGGACAGTTCTCCCCAATTTTATCACGAGCAGTACTTC	CASTLDRDSSPQFYHEQYF
.	TRBJ2-2	TRBD1	TRBV7-9	TGTGCCAGCACGCCCTCGACAGGGACCGGGGAGCTGTTTTTT	CASTPSTGTGELFF
.	TRBJ1-2	.	TRBV2	TGTGCCAGCACCGCGGGGGTCTCCTCTGGCTACACCTTC	CASTAGVSSGYTF
.	TRBJ2-7	.	TRBV21-1	TGTGCCAGCAGCCCGGGGGGCAGTAACTACGAGCAGTACTTC	CASSPGGSNYEQYF
.	TRBJ2-3	TRBD1	TRBV5-4	TGTGCCAGCAGACTCGGACAGGGGGTAATGGATACGCAGTATTTT	CASRLGQGVMDTQYF
.	TRBJ1-3	.	TRBV10-3	TGTGCCATCAGTGAGGAGGCAGGGGCTGGAAACACCATATATTTT	CAISEEAGAGNTIYF
.	TRBJ1-2	.	TRBV25-1	TGTGCCAGCAGGGCAGGGGCGGATGGCTACACCTTC	CASRAGADGYTF
.	TRBJ2-1	.	TRBV9	TGTGCCAGCAGCGTAGTAGATAGTAACAATGAGCAGTTCTTC	CASSVVDSNNEQFF
.	TRBJ2-7	.	TRBV6-5	TGTGCCAGCAGCCGGGACATTGGGATCTACGAGCAGTACTTC	CASSRDIGIYEQYF
.	TRBJ1-5	.	TRBV6-6	TGTGCCAGCGCTCCCCTACAGGGCGATCAGCCCCAGCATTTT	CASAPLQGDQPQHF
.	TRBJ2-2	TRBD1	TRBV10-3	TGTGCCACCGGATTCCGGGACAGGGGCACCGGGGAGCTGTTTTTT	CATGFRDRGTGELFF
.	TRBJ2-3	.	TRBV7-8	TGTGCCTCGGCTCTTCTTGAGGATACGCAGTATTTT	CASALLEDTQYF
.	TRBJ1-6	.	TRBV30	TGTGCCTGGAGTGACAATTCACCCCTCCACTTT	CAWSDNSPLHF
.	TRBJ1-3	.	TRBV6-1	TGTGCCAGCAGTGAACGGTTTACTGGAAACACCATATATTTT	CASSERFTGNTIYF
.	TRBJ1-2	.	TRBV9	TGTGCCAGCAGCGTCGGCGCCCGCGGGGGGGAGGGCGACTATGGCTACACCTTC	CASSVGARGGEGDYGYTF
.	TRBJ1-2	TRBD1	TRBV25-1	TGTGCCAGCAGACAGGGGGACTATGGCTACACCTTC	CASRQGDYGYTF
.	TRBJ1-2	TRBD1	TRBV6-6	TGTGCCAGCAGAGGGACAGGGGCTAACTATGGCTACACCTTC	CASRGTGANYGYTF
.	TRBJ2-5	.	TRBV15	TGTGCCACCAGCAGAGATCGAGCCGGGGGCCAGTACTTC	CATSRDRAGGQYF
.	TRBJ1-4	TRBD1	TRBV11-2	TGTGCCAGCAGCTTAGGAGGACAGGCCCATGGGGGAAAACTGTTTTTT	CASSLGGQAHGGKLFF
.	TRBJ2-7	TRBD1	TRBV7-2	TGTGCCAGCAGCTTACCTCCGGGACAGGGGGCCCCTCAGTACTTC	CASSLPPGQGAPQYF
.	TRBJ1-2	TRBD1	TRBV5-1	TGCGCCAGCAGCGTGGACAGGCCTGAAGGCTACACCTTC	CASSVDRPEGYTF
.	TRBJ1-2	.	TRBV11-2	TGTGCCAGCAGCTCGAATCACAGGGCCTCGGAGGGCTACACCTTC	CASSSNHRASEGYTF